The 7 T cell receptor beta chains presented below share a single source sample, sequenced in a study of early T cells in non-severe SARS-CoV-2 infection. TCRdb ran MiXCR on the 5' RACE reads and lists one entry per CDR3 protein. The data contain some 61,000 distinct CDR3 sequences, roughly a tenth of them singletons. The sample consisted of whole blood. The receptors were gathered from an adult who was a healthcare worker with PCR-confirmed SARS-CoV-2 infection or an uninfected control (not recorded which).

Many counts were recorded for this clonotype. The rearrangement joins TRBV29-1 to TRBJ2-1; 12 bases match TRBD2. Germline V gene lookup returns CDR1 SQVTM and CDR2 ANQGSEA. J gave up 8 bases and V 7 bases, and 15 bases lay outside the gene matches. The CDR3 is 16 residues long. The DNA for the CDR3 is TGCAGCGGACTAGCGGGAGCTCGGATTTATTCGGATGAGCAGTTCTTC. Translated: CSGLAGARIYSDEQFF.

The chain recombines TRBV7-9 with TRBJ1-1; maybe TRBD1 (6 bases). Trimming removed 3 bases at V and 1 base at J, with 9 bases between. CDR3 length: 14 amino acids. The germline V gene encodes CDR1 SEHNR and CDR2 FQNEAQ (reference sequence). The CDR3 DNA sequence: TGTGCCAGCAGCTTGGCACAGGGGAACACTGAAGCTTTCTTT. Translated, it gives CASSLAQGNTEAFF. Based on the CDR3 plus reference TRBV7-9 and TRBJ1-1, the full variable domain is DTGVSQNPRHKITKRGQNVTFRCDPISEHNRLYWYRQTLGQGPEFLTYFQNEAQLEKSRLLSDRFSAERPKGSFSTLEIQRTEQGDSAMYLCASSLAQGNTEAFFGQGTRLTVV.

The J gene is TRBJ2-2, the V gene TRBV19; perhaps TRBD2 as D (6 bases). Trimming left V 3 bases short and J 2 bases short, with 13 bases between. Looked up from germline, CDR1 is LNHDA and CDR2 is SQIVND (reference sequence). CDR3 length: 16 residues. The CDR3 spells CASSIPLAVNTGELFF. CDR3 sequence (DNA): TGTGCCAGTAGTATCCCGTTAGCGGTTAACACCGGGGAGCTGTTTTTT.

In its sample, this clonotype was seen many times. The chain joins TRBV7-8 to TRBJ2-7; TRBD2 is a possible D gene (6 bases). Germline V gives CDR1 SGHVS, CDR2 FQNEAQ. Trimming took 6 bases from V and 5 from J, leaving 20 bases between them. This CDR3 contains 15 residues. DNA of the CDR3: TGTGCCAGCAGTCCTCTTACTGGGGAGGCGAACGAGCAGTACTTC. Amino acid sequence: CASSPLTGEANEQYF.

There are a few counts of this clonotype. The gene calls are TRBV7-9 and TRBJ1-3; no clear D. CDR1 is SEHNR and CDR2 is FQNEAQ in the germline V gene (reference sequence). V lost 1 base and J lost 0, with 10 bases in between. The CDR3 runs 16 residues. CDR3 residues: CASSLVPQLSGNTIYF. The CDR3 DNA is TGTGCCAGCAGCTTAGTCCCCCAACTCTCTGGAAACACCATATATTTT.

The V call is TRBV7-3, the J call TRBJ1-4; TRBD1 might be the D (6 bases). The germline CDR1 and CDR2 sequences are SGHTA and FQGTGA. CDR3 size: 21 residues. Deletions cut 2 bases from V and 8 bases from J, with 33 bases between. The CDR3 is CASSLPEAAPTRTVIREKLFF. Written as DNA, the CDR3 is TGTGCCAGCAGCTTACCCGAGGCGGCCCCGACGAGGACAGTAATAAGGGAAAAACTGTTTTTT. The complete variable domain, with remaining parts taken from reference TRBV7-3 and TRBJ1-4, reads GAGVSQTPSNKVTEKGKYVELRCDPISGHTALYWYRQSLGQGPEFLIYFQGTGAADDSGLPNDRFFAVRPEGSVSTLKIQRTERGDSAVYLCASSLPEAAPTRTVIREKLFFGSGTQLSVL.

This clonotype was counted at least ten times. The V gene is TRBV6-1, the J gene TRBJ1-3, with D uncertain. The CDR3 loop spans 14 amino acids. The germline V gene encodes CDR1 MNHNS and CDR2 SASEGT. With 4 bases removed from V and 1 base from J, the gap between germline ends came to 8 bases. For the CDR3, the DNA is TGTGCCAGCAGTGTTTCAATTTCTGGAAACACCATATATTTT. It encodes CASSVSISGNTIYF.